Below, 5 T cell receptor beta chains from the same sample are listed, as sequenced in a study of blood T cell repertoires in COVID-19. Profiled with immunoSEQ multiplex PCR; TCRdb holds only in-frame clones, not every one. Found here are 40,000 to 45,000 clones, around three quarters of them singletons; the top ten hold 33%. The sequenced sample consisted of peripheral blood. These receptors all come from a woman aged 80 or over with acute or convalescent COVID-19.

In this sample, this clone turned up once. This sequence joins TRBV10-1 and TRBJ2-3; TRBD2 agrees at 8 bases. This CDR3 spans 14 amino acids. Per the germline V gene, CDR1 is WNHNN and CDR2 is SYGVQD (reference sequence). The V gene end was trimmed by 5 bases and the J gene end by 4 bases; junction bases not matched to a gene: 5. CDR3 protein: CASSSGSRADTQYF. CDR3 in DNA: TGCGCCAGCAGTAGCGGGAGTCGGGCAGATACGCAGTATTTT.

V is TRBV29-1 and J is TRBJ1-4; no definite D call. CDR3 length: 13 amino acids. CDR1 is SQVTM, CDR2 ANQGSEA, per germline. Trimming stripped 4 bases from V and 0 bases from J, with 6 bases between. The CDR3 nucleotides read TGCAGCGTTGCTATTGCAACTAATGAAAAACTGTTTTTT. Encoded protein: CSVAIATNEKLFF.

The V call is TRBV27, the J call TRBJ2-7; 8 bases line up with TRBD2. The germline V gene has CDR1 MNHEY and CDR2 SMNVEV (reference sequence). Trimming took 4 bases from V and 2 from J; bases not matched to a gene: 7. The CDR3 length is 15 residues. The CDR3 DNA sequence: TGTGCCAGCAGTTCCGGATCGGGAGGGCCCTACGAGCAGTACTTC. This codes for CASSSGSGGPYEQYF.

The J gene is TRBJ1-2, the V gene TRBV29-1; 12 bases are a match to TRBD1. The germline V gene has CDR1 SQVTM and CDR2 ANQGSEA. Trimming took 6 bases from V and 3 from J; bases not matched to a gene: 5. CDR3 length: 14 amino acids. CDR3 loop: CSVAGTGGYYGYTF. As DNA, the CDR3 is TGCAGCGTGGCAGGGACAGGGGGCTACTATGGCTACACCTTC.

The CDR3 region has the DNA TGTGCCAGCAGCCCCATCATGAACACTGAAGCTTTCTTT. Translation: CASSPIMNTEAFF. This chain joins TRBV7-8 and TRBJ1-1; D remains unclear. Between the trimmed V and J ends, which lost 5 bases and 0 bases, there was a span of 7 bases. Germline-derived CDR1 and CDR2 are SGHVS and FQNEAQ. This CDR3 has 13 residues.